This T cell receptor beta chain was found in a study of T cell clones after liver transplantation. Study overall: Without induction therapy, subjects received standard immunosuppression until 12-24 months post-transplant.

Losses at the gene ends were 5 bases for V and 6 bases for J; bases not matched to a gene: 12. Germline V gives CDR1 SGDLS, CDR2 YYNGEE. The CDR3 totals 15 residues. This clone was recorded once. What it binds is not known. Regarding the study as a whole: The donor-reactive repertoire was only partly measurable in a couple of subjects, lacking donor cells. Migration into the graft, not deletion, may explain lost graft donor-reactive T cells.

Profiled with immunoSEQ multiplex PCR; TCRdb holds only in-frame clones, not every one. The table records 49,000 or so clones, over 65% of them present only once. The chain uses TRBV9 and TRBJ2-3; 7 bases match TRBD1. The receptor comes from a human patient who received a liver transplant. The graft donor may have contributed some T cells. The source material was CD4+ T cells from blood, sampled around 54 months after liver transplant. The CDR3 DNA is TGTGCCAGCAGGCACACAGGGGATATTATGGATACGCAGTATTTT. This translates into CASRHTGDIMDTQYF.